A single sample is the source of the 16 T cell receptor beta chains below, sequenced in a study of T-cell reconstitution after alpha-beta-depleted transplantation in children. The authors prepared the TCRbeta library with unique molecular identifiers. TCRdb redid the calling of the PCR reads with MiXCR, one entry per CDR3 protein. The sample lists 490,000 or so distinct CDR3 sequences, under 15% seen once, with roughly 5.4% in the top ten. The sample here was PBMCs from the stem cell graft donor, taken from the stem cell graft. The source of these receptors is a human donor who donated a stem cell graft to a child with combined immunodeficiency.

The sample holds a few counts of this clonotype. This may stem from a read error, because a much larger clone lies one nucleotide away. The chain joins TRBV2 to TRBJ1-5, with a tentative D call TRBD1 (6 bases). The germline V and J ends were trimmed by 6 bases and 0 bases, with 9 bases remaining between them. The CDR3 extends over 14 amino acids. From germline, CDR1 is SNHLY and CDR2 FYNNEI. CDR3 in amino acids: CASRRDISNQPQHF. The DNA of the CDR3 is TGTGCCAGCAGAAGGGACATTAGCAATCAGCCCCAGCATTTT.

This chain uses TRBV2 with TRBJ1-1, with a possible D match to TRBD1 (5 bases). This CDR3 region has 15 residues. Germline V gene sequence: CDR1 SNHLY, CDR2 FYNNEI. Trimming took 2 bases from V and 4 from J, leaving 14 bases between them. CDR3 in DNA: TGTGCCAGCAGTGAATTCGCGGGGGGTAGCACTGAAGCTTTCTTT. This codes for CASSEFAGGSTEAFF.

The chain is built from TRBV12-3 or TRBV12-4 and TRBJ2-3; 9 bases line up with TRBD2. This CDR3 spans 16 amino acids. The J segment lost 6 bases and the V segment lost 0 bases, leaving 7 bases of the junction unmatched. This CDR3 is CASSLAPIAGVDTQYF. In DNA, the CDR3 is TGTGCCAGCAGTTTAGCGCCGATAGCGGGGGTGGATACGCAGTATTTT.

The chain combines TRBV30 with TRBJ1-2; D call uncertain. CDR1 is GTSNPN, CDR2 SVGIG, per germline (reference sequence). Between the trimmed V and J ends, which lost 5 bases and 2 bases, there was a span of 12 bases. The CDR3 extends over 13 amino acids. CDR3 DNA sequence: TGTGCCTGGGAAGGATCTTTCAACTATGGCTACACCTTC. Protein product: CAWEGSFNYGYTF.

In nucleotides, the CDR3 is TGTGCCAGCAGCTTAGGTGGGAGTAGGGCAGATACGCAGTATTTT. Its protein product is CASSLGGSRADTQYF. This chain joins TRBV7-2 and TRBJ2-3, with D perhaps TRBD2 (5 bases). Per the germline V gene, CDR1 is SGHTA and CDR2 is FQGNSA. The ends were cut back, 1 base at V and 4 bases at J, with 12 bases in the middle. This CDR3 is 15 amino acids long.

The CDR3 region is CASSWAGPNTEAFF. In DNA, the CDR3 is TGCGCCAGCAGCTGGGCAGGGCCAAACACTGAAGCTTTCTTT. The V and J genes are TRBV5-1 and TRBJ1-1, with a weak D call TRBD1 (5 bases). Germline CDR1 reads SGHRS; CDR2 reads YFSETQ. The CDR3 has 14 amino acids. V was pared by 3 bases and J by 2 bases, with 11 bases between.

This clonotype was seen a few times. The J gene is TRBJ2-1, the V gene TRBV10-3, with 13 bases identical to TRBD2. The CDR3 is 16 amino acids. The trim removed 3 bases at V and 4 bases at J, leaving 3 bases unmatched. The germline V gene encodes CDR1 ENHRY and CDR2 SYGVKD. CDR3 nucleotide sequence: TGTGCCATCAGTGAAGGGACTAGCGGGATATACAATGAGCAGTTCTTC. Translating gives CAISEGTSGIYNEQFF.

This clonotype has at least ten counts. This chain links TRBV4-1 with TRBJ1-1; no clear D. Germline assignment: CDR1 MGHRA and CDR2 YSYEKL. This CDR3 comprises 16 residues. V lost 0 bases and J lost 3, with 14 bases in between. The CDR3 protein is CASSQEGLPWDTEAFF. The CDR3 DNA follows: TGCGCCAGCAGCCAAGAAGGGCTTCCATGGGACACTGAAGCTTTCTTT.

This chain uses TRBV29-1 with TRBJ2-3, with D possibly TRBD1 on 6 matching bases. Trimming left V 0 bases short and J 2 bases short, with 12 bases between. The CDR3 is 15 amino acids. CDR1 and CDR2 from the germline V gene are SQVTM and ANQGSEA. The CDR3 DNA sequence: TGCAGCGTTGAAGATCGGGGACACCTCACAGATACGCAGTATTTT. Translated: CSVEDRGHLTDTQYF.

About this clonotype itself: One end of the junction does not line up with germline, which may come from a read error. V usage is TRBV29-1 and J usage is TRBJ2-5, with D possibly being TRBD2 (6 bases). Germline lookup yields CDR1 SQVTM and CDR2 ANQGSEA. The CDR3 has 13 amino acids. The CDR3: CSVDGGTGGTQCF. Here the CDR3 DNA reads TGCAGCGTTGATGGTGGTACAGGAGGGACCCAGTGCTTC.

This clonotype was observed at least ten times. CDR3: CASRDRVLDTGELFF. CDR3 bases: TGTGCCAGCCGGGACAGGGTACTGGACACCGGGGAGCTGTTTTTT. The rearrangement links TRBV12-3 or TRBV12-4 to TRBJ2-2; 9 nucleotides line up with TRBD1. V was pared by 8 bases and J by 3 bases, with 7 bases of the junction left unmatched. This CDR3 contains 15 residues.

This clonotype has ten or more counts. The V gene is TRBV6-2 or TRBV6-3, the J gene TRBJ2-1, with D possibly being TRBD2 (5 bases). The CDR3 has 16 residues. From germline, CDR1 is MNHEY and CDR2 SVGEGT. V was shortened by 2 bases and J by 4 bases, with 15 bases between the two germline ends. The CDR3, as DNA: TGTGCCAGCAGTTACATAATAGGAAAGCGGTACAATGAGCAGTTCTTC. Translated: CASSYIIGKRYNEQFF.

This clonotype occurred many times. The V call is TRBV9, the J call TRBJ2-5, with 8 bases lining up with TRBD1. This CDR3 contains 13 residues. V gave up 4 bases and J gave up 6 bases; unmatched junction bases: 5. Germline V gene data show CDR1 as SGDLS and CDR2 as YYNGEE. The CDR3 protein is CASSRTGTKTQYF. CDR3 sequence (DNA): TGTGCCAGCAGCCGGACAGGGACGAAGACCCAGTACTTC.

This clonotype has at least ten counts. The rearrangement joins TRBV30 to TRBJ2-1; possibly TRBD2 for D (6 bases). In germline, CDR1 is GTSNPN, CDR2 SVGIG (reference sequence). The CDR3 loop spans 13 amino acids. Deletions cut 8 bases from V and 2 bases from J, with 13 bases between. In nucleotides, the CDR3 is TGTGCCGCGGGCGGGGTGGCCTACAATGAGCAGTTCTTC. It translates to CAAGGVAYNEQFF.

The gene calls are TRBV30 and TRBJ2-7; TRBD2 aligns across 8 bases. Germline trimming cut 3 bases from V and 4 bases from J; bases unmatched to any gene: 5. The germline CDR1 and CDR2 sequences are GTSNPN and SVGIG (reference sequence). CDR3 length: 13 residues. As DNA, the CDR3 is TGTGCCTGGAGCACTAGCGGATATTACGAGCAGTACTTC. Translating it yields CAWSTSGYYEQYF.

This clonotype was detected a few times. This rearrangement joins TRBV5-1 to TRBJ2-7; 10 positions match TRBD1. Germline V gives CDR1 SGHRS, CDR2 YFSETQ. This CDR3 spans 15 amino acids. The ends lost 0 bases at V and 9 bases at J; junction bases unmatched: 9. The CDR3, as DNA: TGCGCCAGCAGCTTGGCCCCCGGGACAGGGGAAGGGCAGTACTTC. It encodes CASSLAPGTGEGQYF.